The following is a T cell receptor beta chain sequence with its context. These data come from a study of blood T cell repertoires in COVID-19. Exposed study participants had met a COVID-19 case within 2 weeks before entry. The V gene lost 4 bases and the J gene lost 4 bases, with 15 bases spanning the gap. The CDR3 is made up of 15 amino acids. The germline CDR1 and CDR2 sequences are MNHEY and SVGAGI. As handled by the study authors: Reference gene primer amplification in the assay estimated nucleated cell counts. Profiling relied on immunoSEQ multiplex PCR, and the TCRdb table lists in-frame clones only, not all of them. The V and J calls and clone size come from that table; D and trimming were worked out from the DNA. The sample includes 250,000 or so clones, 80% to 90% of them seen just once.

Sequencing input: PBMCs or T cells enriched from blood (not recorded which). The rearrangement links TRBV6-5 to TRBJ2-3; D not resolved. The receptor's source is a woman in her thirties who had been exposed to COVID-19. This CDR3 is CASSFGVSFADTQYF. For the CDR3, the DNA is TGTGCCAGCAGTTTTGGAGTTTCGTTCGCAGATACGCAGTATTTT.